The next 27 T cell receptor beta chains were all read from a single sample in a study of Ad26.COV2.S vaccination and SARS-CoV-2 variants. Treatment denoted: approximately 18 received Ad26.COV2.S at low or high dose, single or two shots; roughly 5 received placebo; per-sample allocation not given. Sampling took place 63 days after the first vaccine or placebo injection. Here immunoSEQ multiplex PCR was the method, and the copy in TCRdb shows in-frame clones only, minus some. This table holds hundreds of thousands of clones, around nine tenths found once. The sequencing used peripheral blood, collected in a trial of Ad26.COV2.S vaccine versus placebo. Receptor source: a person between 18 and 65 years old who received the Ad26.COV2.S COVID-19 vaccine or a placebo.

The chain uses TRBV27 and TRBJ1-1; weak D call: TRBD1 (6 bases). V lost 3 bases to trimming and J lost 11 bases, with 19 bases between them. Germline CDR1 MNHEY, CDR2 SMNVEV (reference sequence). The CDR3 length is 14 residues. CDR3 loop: CASSFSLRGKQAFF. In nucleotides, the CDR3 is TGTGCCAGCAGTTTTAGTTTGAGGGGGAAACAGGCTTTCTTT.

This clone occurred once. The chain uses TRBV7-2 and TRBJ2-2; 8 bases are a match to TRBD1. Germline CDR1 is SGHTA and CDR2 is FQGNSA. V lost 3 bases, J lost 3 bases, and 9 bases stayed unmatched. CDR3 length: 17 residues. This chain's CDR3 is CASSFPTGVGDTGELFF. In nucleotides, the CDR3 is TGTGCCAGCAGCTTCCCGACAGGGGTCGGGGACACCGGGGAGCTGTTTTTT.

CDR3 protein: CAISESGLADYNEQFF. CDR3 sequence (DNA): TGTGCCATCAGTGAGTCCGGACTAGCGGACTACAATGAGCAGTTCTTC. The chain uses TRBV10-3 and TRBJ2-1; the match to TRBD2 covers 10 bases. This CDR3 spans 16 amino acids. The J segment lost 3 bases and the V segment lost 0 bases, leaving 2 bases of the junction unmatched. Germline V lookup: CDR1 ENHRY, CDR2 SYGVKD.

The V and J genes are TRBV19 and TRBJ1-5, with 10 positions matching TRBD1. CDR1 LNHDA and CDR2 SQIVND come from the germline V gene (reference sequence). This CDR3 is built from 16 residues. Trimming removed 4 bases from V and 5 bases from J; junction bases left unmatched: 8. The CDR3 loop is CASSKGDRGTYQPQHF. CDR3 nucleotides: TGTGCCAGTAGTAAGGGGGACAGGGGAACCTATCAGCCCCAGCATTTT.

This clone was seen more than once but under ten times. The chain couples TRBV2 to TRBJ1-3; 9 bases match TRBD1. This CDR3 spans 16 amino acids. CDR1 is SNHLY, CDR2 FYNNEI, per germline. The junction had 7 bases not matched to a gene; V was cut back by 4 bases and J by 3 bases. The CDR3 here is CASSGPTGGFGNTIYF. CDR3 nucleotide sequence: TGTGCCAGCAGTGGACCCACAGGGGGCTTTGGAAACACCATATATTTT.

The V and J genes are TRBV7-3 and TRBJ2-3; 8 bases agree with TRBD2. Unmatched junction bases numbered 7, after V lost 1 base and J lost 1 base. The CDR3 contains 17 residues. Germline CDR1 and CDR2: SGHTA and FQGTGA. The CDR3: CASSLISGSGGTDTQYF. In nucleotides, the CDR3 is TGTGCCAGCAGCTTAATTTCAGGTAGCGGGGGCACAGATACGCAGTATTTT.

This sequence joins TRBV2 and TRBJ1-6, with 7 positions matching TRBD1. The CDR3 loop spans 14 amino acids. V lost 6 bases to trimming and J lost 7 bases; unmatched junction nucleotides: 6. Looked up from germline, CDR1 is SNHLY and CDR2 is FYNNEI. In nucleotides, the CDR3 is TGTGCCAGCAGGCGGGACAGCCAAAATTCACCCCTCCACTTT. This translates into CASRRDSQNSPLHF.

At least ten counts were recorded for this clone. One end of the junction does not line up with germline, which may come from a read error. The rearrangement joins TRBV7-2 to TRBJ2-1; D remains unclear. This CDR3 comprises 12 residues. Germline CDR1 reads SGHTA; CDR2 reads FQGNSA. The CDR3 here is CASSPSSDPFLF. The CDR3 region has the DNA TGTGCCAGCAGCCCGAGTTCGGATCCCTTCCTCTTC.

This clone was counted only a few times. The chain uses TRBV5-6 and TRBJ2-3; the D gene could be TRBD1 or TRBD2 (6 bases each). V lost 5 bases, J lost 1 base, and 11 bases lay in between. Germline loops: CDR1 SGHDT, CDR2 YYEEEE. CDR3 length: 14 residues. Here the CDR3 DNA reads TGTGCCAGCAGAACTGGGGGGCGCACAGATACGCAGTATTTT. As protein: CASRTGGRTDTQYF.

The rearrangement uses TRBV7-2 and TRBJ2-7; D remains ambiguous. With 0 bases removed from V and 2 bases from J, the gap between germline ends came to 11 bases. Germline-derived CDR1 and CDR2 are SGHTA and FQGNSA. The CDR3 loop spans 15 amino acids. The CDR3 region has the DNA TGTGCCAGCAGCTTAGCGCGAGGCCAGACCTACGAGCAGTACTTC. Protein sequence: CASSLARGQTYEQYF. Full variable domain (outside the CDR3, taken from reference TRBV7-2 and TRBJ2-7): GAGVSQSPSNKVTEKGKDVELRCDPISGHTALYWYRQSLGQGLEFLIYFQGNSAPDKSGLPSDRFSAERTGGSVSTLTIQRTQQEDSAVYLCASSLARGQTYEQYFGPGTRLTVT.

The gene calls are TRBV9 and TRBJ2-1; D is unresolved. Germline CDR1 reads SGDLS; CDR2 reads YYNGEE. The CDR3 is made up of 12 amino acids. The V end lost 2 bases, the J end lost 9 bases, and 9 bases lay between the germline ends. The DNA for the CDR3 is TGTGCCAGCAGCGTTTCACCGGTTGAGCAGTTCTTC. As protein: CASSVSPVEQFF.

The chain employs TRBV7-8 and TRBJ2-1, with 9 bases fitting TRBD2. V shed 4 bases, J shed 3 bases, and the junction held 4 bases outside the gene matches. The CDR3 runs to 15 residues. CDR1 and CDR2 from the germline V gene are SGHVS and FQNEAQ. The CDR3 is CASSYLAGDYNEQFF. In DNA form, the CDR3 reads TGTGCCAGCAGCTATTTAGCGGGGGACTACAATGAGCAGTTCTTC.

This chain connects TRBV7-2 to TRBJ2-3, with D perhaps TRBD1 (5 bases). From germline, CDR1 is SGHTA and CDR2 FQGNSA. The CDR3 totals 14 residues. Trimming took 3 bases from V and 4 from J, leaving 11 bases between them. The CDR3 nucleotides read TGTGCCAGCAGCTTGGGCAGGGCCTCAGATACGCAGTATTTT. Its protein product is CASSLGRASDTQYF.

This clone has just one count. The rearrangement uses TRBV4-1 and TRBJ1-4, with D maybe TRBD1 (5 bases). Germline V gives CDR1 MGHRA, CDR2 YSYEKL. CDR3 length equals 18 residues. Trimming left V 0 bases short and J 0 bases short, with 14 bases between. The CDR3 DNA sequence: TGCGCCAGCAGCCAAGATCCGGGGGGGTACACAACTAATGAAAAACTGTTTTTT. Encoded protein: CASSQDPGGYTTNEKLFF.

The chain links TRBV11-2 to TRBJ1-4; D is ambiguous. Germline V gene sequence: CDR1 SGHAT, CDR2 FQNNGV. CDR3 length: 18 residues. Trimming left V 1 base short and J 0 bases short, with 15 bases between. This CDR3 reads CASSLGLRTAATNEKLFF. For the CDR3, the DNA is TGTGCCAGCAGCTTAGGTCTGAGAACCGCTGCAACTAATGAAAAACTGTTTTTT.

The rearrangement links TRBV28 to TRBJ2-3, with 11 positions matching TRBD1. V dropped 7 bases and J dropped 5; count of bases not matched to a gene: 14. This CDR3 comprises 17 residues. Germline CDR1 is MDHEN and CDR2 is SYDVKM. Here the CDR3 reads CASTGTPLDRGRDTQYF. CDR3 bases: TGTGCCAGCACAGGAACGCCCTTGGACAGGGGGCGAGATACGCAGTATTTT.

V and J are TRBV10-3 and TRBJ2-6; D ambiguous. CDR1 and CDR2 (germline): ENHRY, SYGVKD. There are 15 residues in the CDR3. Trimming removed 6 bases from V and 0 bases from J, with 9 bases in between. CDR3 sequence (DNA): TGTGCCATCAGCCCCGATTTCTCTGGGGCCAACGTCCTGACTTTC. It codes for CAISPDFSGANVLTF.

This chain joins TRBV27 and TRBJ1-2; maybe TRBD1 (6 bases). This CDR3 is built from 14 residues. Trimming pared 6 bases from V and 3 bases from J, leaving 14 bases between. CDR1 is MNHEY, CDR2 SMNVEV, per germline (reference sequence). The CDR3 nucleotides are TGTGCCAGCAGATCCCGAAGACAGGACTATGGCTACACCTTC. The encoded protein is CASRSRRQDYGYTF.

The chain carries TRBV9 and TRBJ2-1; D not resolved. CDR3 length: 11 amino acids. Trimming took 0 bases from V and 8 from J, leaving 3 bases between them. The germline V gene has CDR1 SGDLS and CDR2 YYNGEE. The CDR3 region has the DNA TGTGCCAGCAGCGTAGATCATGAGCAGTTCTTC. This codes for CASSVDHEQFF.

CDR3 sequence (DNA): TGTGCCAGCAGCCCCCTCGCGGGAGGACGGGGGAGCTCCTACAATGAGCAGTTCTTC. Translation: CASSPLAGGRGSSYNEQFF. The V and J genes are TRBV5-6 and TRBJ2-1; 8 nucleotides align to TRBD2. Losses at the gene ends were 4 bases for V and 0 bases for J; bases not matched to a gene: 15. The length of the CDR3 is 19 residues. CDR1 and CDR2 (germline): SGHDT, YYEEEE.

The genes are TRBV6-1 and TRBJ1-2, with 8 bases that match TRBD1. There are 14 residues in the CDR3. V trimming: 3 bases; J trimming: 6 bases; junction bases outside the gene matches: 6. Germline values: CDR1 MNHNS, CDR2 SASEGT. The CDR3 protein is CASSDRTGLDGYTF. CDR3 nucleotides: TGTGCCAGCAGTGACCGGACAGGGCTGGATGGCTACACCTTC.

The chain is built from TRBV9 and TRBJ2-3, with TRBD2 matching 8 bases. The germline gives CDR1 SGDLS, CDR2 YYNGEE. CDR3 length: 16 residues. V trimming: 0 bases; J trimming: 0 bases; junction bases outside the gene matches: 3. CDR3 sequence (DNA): TGTGCCAGCAGCGTAGGATCTAGCGGGAGCACAGATACGCAGTATTTT. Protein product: CASSVGSSGSTDTQYF.

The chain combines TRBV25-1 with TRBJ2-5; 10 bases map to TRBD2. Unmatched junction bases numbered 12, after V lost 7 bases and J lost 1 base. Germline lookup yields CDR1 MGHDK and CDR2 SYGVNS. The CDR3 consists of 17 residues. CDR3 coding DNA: TGTGCCAGCACCGGACGAGCGGGAGGGCCCGCCCAAGAGACCCAGTACTTC. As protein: CASTGRAGGPAQETQYF.

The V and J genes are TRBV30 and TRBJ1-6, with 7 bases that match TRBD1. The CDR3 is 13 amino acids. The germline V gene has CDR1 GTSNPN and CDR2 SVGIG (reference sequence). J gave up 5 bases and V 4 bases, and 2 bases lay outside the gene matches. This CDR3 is CAWTGQHNSPLHF. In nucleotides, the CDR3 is TGTGCCTGGACGGGACAGCATAATTCACCCCTCCACTTT.

CDR3 nucleotides: TGTGCCAGCAGCCTTTCCGGGACAGACTACGAGCAGTACTTC. Amino acids: CASSLSGTDYEQYF. V is TRBV4-2 and J is TRBJ2-7, with 7 bases lining up with TRBD1. V was pared by 4 bases and J by 3 bases, with 6 bases of the junction left unmatched. Germline V gene data show CDR1 as LGHNA and CDR2 as YNFKEQ. The CDR3 length is 14 residues.

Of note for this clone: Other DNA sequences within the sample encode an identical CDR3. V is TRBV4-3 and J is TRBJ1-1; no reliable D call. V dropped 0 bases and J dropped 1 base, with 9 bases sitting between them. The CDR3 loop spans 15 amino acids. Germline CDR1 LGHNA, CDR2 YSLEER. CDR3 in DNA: TGCGCCAGCAGCCAAGACCGGGCGGGGAACACTGAAGCTTTCTTT. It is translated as CASSQDRAGNTEAFF.

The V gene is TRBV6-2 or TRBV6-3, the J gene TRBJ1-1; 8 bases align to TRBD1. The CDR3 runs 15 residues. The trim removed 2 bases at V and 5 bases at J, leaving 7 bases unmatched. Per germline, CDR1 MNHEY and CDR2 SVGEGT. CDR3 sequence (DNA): TGTGCCAGCAGTTACACCCAGGGGGCAAAGACTGAAGCTTTCTTT. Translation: CASSYTQGAKTEAFF.